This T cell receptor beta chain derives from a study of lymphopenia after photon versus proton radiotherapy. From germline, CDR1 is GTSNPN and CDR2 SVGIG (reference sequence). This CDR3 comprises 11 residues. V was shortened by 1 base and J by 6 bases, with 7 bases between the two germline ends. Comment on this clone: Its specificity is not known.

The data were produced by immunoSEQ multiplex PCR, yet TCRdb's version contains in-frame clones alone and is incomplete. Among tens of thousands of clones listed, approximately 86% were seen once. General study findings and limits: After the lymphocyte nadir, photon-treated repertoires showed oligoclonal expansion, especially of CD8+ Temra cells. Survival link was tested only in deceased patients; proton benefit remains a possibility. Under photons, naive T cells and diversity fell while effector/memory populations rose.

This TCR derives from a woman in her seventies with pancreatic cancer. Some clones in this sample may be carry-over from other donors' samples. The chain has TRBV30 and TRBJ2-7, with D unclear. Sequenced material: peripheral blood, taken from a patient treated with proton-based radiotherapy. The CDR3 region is CAWSAPVEQYF. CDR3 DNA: TGTGCCTGGAGTGCCCCCGTCGAGCAGTACTTC.